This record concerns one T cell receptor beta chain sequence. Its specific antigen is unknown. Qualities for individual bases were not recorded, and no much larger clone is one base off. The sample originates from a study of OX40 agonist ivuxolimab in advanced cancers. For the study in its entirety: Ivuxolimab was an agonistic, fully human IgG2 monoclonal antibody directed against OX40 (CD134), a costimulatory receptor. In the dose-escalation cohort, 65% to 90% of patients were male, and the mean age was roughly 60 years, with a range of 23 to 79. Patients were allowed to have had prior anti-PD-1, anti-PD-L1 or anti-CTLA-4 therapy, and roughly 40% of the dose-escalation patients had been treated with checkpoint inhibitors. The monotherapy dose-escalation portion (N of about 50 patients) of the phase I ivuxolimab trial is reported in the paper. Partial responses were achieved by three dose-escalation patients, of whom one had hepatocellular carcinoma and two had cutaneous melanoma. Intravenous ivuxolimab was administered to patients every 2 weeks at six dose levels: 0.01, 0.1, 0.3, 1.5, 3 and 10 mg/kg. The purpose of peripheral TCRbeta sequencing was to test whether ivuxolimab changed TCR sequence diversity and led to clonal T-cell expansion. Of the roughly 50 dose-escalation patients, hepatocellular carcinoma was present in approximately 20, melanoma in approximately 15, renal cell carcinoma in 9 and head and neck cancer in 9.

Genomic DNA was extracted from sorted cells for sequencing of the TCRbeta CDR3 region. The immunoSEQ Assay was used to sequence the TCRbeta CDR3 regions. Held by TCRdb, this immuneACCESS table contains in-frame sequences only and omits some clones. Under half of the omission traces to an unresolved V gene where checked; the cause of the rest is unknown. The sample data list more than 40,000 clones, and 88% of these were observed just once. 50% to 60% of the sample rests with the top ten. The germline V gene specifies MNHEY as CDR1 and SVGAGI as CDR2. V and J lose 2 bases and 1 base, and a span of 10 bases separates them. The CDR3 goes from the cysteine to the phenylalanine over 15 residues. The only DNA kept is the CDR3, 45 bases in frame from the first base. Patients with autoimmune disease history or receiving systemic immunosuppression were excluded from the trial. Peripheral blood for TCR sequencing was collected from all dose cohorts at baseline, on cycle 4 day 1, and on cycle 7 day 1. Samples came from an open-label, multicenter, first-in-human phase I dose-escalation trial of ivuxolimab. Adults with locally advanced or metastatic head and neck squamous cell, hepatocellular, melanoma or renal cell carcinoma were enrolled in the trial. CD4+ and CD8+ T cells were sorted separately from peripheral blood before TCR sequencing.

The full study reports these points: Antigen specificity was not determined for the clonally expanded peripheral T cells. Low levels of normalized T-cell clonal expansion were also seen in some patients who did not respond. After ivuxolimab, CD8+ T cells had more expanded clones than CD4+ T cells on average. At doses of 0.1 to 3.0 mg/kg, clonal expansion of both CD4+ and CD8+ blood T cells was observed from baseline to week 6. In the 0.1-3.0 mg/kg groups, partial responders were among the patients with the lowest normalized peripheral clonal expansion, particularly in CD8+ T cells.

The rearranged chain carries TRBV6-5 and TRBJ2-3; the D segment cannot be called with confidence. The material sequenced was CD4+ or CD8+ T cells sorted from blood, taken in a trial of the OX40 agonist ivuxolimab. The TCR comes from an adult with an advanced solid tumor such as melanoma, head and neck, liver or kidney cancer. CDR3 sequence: CASSYRDRGTDTQYF. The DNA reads TGTGCCAGCAGTTACCGCGACCGGGGCACAGATACGCAGTATTTT.